The entry that follows covers one T cell receptor beta chain sequence. The assay was immunoSEQ multiplex PCR, and TCRdb's table has in-frame clones only and misses some. Of 200,000 to 300,000 clones in the sample, approximately 91% were seen once. Between the trimmed V and J ends, which lost 4 bases and 5 bases, there was a span of 18 bases. In germline, CDR1 is SGHDT, CDR2 YYEEEE. The length of the CDR3 is 15 residues. The data were taken from a study of blood T cell repertoires in COVID-19. V gene TRBV5-6 combines with J gene TRBJ1-2; D not resolved. The source material was peripheral blood. The receptor was derived from a man aged 25 to 40 with COVID-19, enrolled during active disease. The CDR3 nucleotides read TGTGCCAGCAGCCCCCCCAGAGGGAATGGGTATGGCTACACCTTC. This translates into CASSPPRGNGYGYTF.